This entry concerns a single T cell receptor beta chain. As handled by the study authors: Estimates of nucleated cell counts were drawn from the amplification of reference gene primers. The table came from immunoSEQ multiplex PCR; TCRdb's copy has only in-frame clones and leaves some out. That table furnishes V, J and clone size, whereas the DNA furnished D and trimming. Of some 120,000 clones in the sample, under 85% were seen once. This entry is derived from a study of blood T cell repertoires in COVID-19. About the study: Spain, Italy and the United States supplied samples that represented acute and convalescent COVID-19. Sources were T cells, B-cell-depleted T cells, or PBMCs; the material itself was cDNA or gDNA.

This CDR3 spans 13 amino acids. The V end lost 4 bases, the J end lost 3 bases, and 9 bases lay between the germline ends. Germline V gene sequence: CDR1 MGHRA, CDR2 YSYEKL. The sequence came from a man in his sixties with acute or convalescent COVID-19. The source material was peripheral blood. The chain combines TRBV4-1 with TRBJ2-5; the D gene is possibly TRBD1 (6 bases). Written as DNA, the CDR3 is TGCGCCAGCAGCCCCGGGACAAAAGAGACCCAGTACTTC. As protein: CASSPGTKETQYF.